Shown below are 5 T cell receptor beta chains from a single sample sequenced in a study of blood T cell repertoires in COVID-19. The data were produced by immunoSEQ multiplex PCR, yet TCRdb's version contains in-frame clones alone and is incomplete. The data show approximately 450,000 clones, 85% to 90% seen once. Sequenced sample: PBMCs or T cells enriched from blood (not recorded which). These receptors were collected from a young man who had recovered from COVID-19.

The genes are TRBV7-3 and TRBJ2-2, with a weak D call TRBD1 (6 bases). The CDR3 totals 15 residues. V lost 4 bases to trimming and J lost 2 bases, with 11 bases between them. Germline V lookup: CDR1 SGHTA, CDR2 FQGTGA. The CDR3 nucleotides are TGTGCCAGCAGCTCTACAGGGATAAACACCGGGGAGCTGTTTTTT. This gives the protein CASSSTGINTGELFF.

This chain links TRBV28 with TRBJ1-4, with D unresolved. Germline V CDR1 and CDR2: MDHEN, SYDVKM. The CDR3 runs 14 residues. V shed 8 bases and J shed 4 bases, with 14 bases lying between them. DNA of the CDR3: TGTGCCAGCGCCTCCAGAGGGAATAATGAAAAACTGTTTTTT. It is translated as CASASRGNNEKLFF.

The chain links TRBV21-1 to TRBJ1-3; the table's D call, TRBD1, was not checked against the DNA. TRBV21-1 is noted as a pseudogene. This CDR3 has 16 amino acids. The CDR3 spells CASSKGQGPSGNTIYF. The DNA of the CDR3 is TGTGCCAGCAGCAAGGGACAGGGACCATCCGGAAACACCATATATTTT.

The chain joins TRBV24-1 to TRBJ2-7; TRBD1 matches 9 bases. Germline V gene lookup returns CDR1 KGHDR and CDR2 SFDVKD. V trimming: 5 bases; J trimming: 2 bases; junction bases outside the gene matches: 0. CDR3 length: 13 residues. CDR3 protein: CATSGQGAYEQYF. The CDR3 region has the DNA TGTGCCACCAGTGGACAGGGGGCCTACGAGCAGTACTTC.

Worth noting for this clone: Distinct nucleotide sequences in the sample also encode this CDR3. The J gene is TRBJ1-1, the V gene TRBV28; a weak D match, TRBD1 (5 bases). Trimming stripped 2 bases from V and 4 bases from J, with 11 bases between. In germline, CDR1 is MDHEN, CDR2 SYDVKM. This CDR3 region has 14 residues. The CDR3 is CASSLGRGGTEAFF. The CDR3 bases are TGTGCCAGCAGTTTAGGGCGCGGGGGCACTGAAGCTTTCTTT.